The clone carrying this TCR beta chain was seen ten or more times. Its specificity is unknown. This sample was included in a study of CD8 T cells in ankylosing spondylitis. General study points: Significant enrichment of disease-linked clones was reportedly seen in matched ankylosing spondylitis synovial fluid. A subset of motif variants has previously been described in the synovial fluid and blood of reactive arthritis.

V lost 6 bases and J lost 0; bases outside the gene matches: 12. Germline values: CDR1 MGHDK, CDR2 SYGVNS. This CDR3 is built from 18 residues. TCRdb passed the 5' RACE reads through MiXCR, listing each CDR3 protein once. The sample lists some 200,000 distinct CDR3 sequences, roughly 18% occurring once. The rearrangement joins TRBV25-1 to TRBJ2-3; 10 positions agree with TRBD2. The source is a male donor aged 5-29 years with ankylosing spondylitis or in good health (not recorded which). The specimen sequenced was blood, either unsorted or a sorted T cell fraction (not recorded which). Here the CDR3 DNA reads TGTGCCAGCAGACCCCCTAGCGGGAGAAGATCTAGCACAGATACGCAGTATTTT. Residues: CASRPPSGRRSSTDTQYF.